The clone carrying this T cell receptor beta chain was seen a single time. These data belong to a study of blood T cell repertoires in COVID-19. TCRdb's table, derived via immunoSEQ multiplex PCR, lists solely in-frame clones and lacks some. The data hold about 320,000 clones, with around 90% observed a single time. Trimming pared 5 bases from V and 5 bases from J, leaving 22 bases between. CDR1 and CDR2 (germline): SEHNR, FQNEAQ (reference sequence). The length of the CDR3 is 17 residues. The chain recombines TRBV7-9 with TRBJ2-4; D is possibly TRBD2 (6 bases). Sequences were obtained from peripheral blood. The source of this sequence is a man aged 18 to 29 who had recovered from COVID-19. DNA of the CDR3: TGTGCCAGCAGCCCCCGAGACCCGGGACTGAAACAAAACATTCAGTACTTC. Translation gives CASSPRDPGLKQNIQYF.